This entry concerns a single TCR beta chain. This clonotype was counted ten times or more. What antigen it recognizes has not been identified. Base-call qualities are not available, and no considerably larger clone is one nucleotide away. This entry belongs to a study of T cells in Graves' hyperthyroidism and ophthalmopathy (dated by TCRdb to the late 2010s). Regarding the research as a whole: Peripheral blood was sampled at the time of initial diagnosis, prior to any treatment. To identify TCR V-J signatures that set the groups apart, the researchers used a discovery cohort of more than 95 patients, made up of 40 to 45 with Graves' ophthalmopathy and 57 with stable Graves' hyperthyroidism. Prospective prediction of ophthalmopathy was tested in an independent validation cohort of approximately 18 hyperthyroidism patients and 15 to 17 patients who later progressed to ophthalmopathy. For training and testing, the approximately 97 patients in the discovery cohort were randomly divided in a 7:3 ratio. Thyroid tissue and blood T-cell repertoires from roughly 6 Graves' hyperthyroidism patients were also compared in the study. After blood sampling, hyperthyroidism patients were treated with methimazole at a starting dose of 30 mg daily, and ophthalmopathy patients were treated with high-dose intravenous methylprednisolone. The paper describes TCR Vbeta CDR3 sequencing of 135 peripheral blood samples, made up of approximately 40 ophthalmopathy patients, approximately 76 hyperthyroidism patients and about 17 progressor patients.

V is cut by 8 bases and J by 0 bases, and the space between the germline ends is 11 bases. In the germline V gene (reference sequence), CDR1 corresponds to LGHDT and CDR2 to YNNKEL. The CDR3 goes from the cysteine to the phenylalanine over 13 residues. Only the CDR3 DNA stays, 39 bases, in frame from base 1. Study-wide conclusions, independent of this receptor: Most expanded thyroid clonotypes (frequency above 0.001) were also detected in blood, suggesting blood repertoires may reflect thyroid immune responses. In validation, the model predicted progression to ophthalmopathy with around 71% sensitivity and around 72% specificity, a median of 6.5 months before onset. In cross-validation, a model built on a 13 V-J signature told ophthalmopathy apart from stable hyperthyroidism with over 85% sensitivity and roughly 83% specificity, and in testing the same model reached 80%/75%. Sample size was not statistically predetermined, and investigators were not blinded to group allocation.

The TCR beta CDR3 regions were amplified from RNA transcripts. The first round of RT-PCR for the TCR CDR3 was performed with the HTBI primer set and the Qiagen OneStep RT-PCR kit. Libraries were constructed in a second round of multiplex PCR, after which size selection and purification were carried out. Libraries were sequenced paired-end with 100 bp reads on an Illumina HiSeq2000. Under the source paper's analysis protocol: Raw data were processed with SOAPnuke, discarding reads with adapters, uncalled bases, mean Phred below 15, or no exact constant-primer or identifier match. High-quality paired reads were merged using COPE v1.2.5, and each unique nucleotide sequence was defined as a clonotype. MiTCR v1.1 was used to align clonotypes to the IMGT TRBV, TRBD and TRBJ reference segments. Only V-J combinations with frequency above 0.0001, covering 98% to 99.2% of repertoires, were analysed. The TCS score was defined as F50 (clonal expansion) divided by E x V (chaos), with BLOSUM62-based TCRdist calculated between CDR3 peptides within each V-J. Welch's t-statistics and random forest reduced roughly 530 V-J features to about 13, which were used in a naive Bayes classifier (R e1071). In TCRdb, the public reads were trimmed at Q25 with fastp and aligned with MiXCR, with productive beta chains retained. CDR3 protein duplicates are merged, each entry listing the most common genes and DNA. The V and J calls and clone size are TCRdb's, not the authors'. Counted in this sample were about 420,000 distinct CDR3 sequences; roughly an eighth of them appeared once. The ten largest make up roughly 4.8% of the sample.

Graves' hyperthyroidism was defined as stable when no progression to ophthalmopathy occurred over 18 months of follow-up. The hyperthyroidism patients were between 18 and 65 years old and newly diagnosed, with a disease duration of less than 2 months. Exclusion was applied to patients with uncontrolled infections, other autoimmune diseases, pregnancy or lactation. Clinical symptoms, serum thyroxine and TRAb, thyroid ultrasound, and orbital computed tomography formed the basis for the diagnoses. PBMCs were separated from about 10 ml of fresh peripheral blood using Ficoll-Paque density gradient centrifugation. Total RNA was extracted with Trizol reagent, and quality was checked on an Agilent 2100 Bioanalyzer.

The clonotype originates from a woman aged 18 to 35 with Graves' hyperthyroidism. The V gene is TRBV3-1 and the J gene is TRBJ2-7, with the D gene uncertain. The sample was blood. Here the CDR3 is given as CASEQRDSYEQYF. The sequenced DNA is TGTGCCAGCGAGCAAAGGGACTCCTACGAGCAGTACTTC.